This TCR beta chain comes out of a study of graft-versus-host responses after intestinal transplantation. The overall study: Each recipient received a multivisceral, liver-intestinal, or isolated intestinal graft. The study gave all recipients anti-thymocyte globulin induction, then tacrolimus and steroids for two to three years. Broader study findings: Peak levels of circulating GvH clones tracked with early post-transplant HvG declines. Recipient marrow showed GvH clones, some seen first in ileum or blood.

Clones were sequenced by immunoSEQ multiplex PCR, and TCRdb holds only the in-frame ones, with some missing. The data hold some 110,000 clones, with 90% to 95% observed a single time. Germline CDR1 is MDHEN and CDR2 is SYDVKM. Trimming stripped 3 bases from V and 1 base from J, with 6 bases between. The CDR3 totals 14 residues. Comment on this clone: Its antigen is not known.

The chain uses TRBV28 and TRBJ1-4; D gene uncertain. The sequenced sample was unstimulated CD8+ T cells sorted from spleen or lymph node cells, obtained before transplant. The source of this sequence is a human donor who was the organ donor for an intestinal transplant. CDR3: CASSFVETNEKLFF. Written as DNA, the CDR3 is TGTGCCAGCAGTTTTGTCGAAACTAATGAAAAACTGTTTTTT.